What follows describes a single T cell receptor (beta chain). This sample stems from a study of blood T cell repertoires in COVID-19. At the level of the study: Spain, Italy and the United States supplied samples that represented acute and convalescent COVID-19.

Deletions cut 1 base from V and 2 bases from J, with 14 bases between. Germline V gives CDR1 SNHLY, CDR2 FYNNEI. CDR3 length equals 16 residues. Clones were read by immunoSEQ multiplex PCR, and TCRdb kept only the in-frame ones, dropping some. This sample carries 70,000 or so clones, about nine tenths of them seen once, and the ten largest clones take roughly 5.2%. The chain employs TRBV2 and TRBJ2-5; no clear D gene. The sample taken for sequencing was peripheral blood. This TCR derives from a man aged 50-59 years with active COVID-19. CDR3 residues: CASSEVRSNEQETQYF. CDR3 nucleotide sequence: TGTGCCAGCAGTGAAGTGAGGTCAAATGAGCAAGAGACCCAGTACTTC.